This T cell receptor (beta chain) derives from a study of cytomegalovirus exposure and HLA in healthy donors. Comment on this clone: The antigen is undetermined.

Trimming took off 6 bases at V and 7 bases at J, with 12 bases between the two ends. The CDR3 contains 12 residues. Germline values: CDR1 SEHNR, CDR2 FQNEAQ (reference sequence). Profiling relied on immunoSEQ multiplex PCR, and the TCRdb table lists in-frame clones only, not all of them. The table has about 140,000 clones, just under 85% seen once. Broader study findings: Subsequent analysis found a tendency for first-cohort TCR clusters to co-occur within the approximately 130 validation repertoires. A few CMV-associated chains were confirmed in vitro to be specific for CMV antigens.

This TCR was recovered from a woman younger than 45 in good health and CMV-seronegative. Sequenced: PBMCs. The genes are TRBV7-9 and TRBJ1-2; D possibly corresponds to TRBD1 (5 bases). The CDR3 region is CASSSGFTGYTF. Written as DNA, the CDR3 is TGTGCCAGCAGTTCAGGGTTTACTGGCTACACCTTC.